Listed below are T cell receptor beta chains from one sample, sequenced in a study of blood T cell repertoires in COVID-19. Assay used: immunoSEQ multiplex PCR; TCRdb lists only in-frame clones, some missing. The sample lists 120,000 to 150,000 clones; 84% were seen once. Material for sequencing was peripheral blood. All receptors derive from a woman aged 45 to 65 in a cohort sampled during active or convalescent COVID-19. CDR3s include the opening cysteine and the closing phenylalanine or tryptophan. D genes are given only for firm matches. Size tells how often a clone was seen (once, few, many) or the class of an expanded clone, and some rows leave it out.

clone size | D gene | J gene | V gene | CDR3 protein | CDR3 DNA
- | - | TRBJ2-2 | TRBV9 | CASSVDTGDLTGELFF | TGTGCCAGCAGCGTAGACACGGGTGACCTCACCGGGGAGCTGTTTTTT
few | - | TRBJ2-6 | TRBV25-1 | CASSHAGANVLTF | TGTGCCAGCAGCCATGCTGGGGCCAACGTCCTGACTTTC
- | - | TRBJ1-3 | TRBV19 | CASSHPGGSGNTIYF | TGTGCCAGTAGCCACCCCGGGGGGTCTGGAAACACCATATATTTT
- | - | TRBJ1-5 | TRBV19 | CASRGDSYNQPQHF | TGTGCCAGTAGGGGTGACAGCTACAATCAGCCCCAGCATTTT
- | - | TRBJ1-1 | TRBV7-9 | CASSLAPPRGRTEAFF | TGTGCCAGCAGCTTAGCCCCCCCACGGGGGAGGACTGAAGCTTTCTTT
- | TRBD1 | TRBJ1-2 | TRBV11-2 | CASSRQGRIYGYTF | TGTGCCAGCAGCCGACAGGGACGGATCTATGGCTACACCTTC
- | - | TRBJ1-1 | TRBV5-1 | CARPWGGRTEAFF | TGCGCCAGGCCTTGGGGGGGCCGCACTGAAGCTTTCTTT
once | - | TRBJ1-2 | TRBV4-3 | CASSDTFYGYTF | TGCGCCAGCAGTGACACATTCTATGGCTACACCTTC
- | TRBD1 | TRBJ2-7 | TRBV10-3 | CAISEWDRGNEQYF | TGTGCCATCAGTGAATGGGACAGGGGCAACGAGCAGTACTTC
once | - | TRBJ2-6 | TRBV4-3 | CASSQEQGSGANVLTF | TGCGCCAGCAGCCAGGAACAGGGCTCCGGGGCCAACGTCCTGACTTTC
- | - | TRBJ1-1 | TRBV29-1 | CSVGPQGATEAFF | TGCAGCGTTGGACCACAGGGCGCCACTGAAGCTTTCTTT
- | - | TRBJ2-7 | TRBV5-1 | CASSFQGSYEQYF | TGCGCCAGCAGCTTCCAGGGTTCCTACGAGCAGTACTTC
- | TRBD1 | TRBJ2-5 | TRBV11-2 | CASSIQGAGGTQYF | TGTGCCAGCAGCATTCAGGGGGCCGGCGGGACCCAGTACTTC
- | - | TRBJ1-2 | TRBV12-3/TRBV12-4 | CASSLNYGGYTF | TGTGCCAGCAGTCTTAACTATGGCGGCTACACCTTC
- | TRBD1 | TRBJ1-5 | TRBV20-1 | CRGTADQPQHF | TGCAGAGGGACAGCAGATCAGCCCCAGCATTTT
few | TRBD1 | TRBJ1-2 | TRBV5-1 | CASSREGTGTGAGYTF | TGCGCCAGCAGCCGTGAGGGGACCGGGACAGGAGCTGGCTACACCTTC
- | TRBD2 | TRBJ2-5 | TRBV2 | CASSGTGTKQETQYF | TGTGCCAGCAGTGGGACCGGGACTAAGCAAGAGACCCAGTACTTC
- | TRBD2 | TRBJ2-7 | TRBV11-2 | CASQAGGAPYEQYF | TGTGCCAGCCAGGCCGGGGGGGCTCCCTACGAGCAGTACTTC
once | TRBD1 | TRBJ1-1 | TRBV19 | CASSILDRGNTEAFF | TGTGCCAGTAGTATTCTCGACAGGGGCAACACTGAAGCTTTCTTT
- | - | TRBJ1-5 | TRBV19 | CASSIRGGDQPQHF | TGTGCCAGTAGTATCCGGGGAGGGGATCAGCCCCAGCATTTT
- | TRBD2 | TRBJ2-3 | TRBV5-4 | CASSSGGNTDTQYF | TGTGCCAGCAGCTCCGGGGGGAACACAGATACGCAGTATTTT
- | TRBD1 | TRBJ1-6 | TRBV19 | CASSIPGGSFSPLHF | TGTGCCAGTAGTATCCCAGGGGGCTCATTTTCACCCCTCCACTTT
- | TRBD2 | TRBJ2-2 | TRBV10-3 | CASRLAGNTGELFF | TGTGCCTCCCGACTAGCGGGGAACACCGGGGAGCTGTTTTTT
once | TRBD1 | TRBJ1-5 | TRBV30 | CAWSRDRNEPQHF | TGTGCCTGGAGTCGGGACAGGAACGAGCCCCAGCATTTT
once | TRBD2 | TRBJ2-1 | TRBV7-3 | CASSLRGLAGGNEQFF | TGTGCCAGCAGCCTCCGTGGGCTAGCGGGGGGTAATGAGCAGTTCTTC
- | - | TRBJ2-1 | TRBV6-5 | CASSPRGSYNEQFF | TGTGCCAGCAGCCCCCGGGGGTCGTACAATGAGCAGTTCTTC
- | - | TRBJ1-1 | TRBV7-3 | CASSPIGPNTEAFF | TGTGCCAGCAGCCCCATCGGTCCGAACACTGAAGCTTTCTTT
few | - | TRBJ2-3 | TRBV6-1 | CASSPAQITDTQYF | TGTGCCAGCAGCCCCGCTCAGATCACAGATACGCAGTATTTT
few | - | TRBJ1-5 | TRBV5-3 | CARSLSYREPKINQPQHF | TGTGCCAGAAGCTTATCCTACAGGGAACCAAAGATCAATCAGCCCCAGCATTTT
- | - | TRBJ1-1 | TRBV19 | CASSMIGDITEAFF | TGTGCCAGTAGTATGATAGGGGACATCACTGAAGCTTTCTTT
- | TRBD1 | TRBJ1-1 | TRBV19 | CATRTGTSRPEAFF | TGTGCCACTCGGACAGGAACCTCTCGTCCTGAAGCTTTCTTT
- | - | TRBJ2-2 | TRBV5-4 | CASSLALQVAGELFF | TGTGCCAGCAGCTTGGCGTTACAGGTAGCCGGGGAGCTGTTTTTT
- | - | TRBJ1-5 | TRBV27 | CASSLRGASNQPQHF | TGTGCCAGCAGTTTACGGGGGGCGAGCAATCAGCCCCAGCATTTT
- | TRBD1 | TRBJ1-1 | TRBV2 | CASSRDRGRLNTEAFF | TGTGCCAGCAGTAGGGACAGGGGGCGCTTAAACACTGAAGCTTTCTTT
few | TRBD1 | TRBJ1-5 | TRBV6-2/TRBV6-3 | CASSYGPDRGFRPQHF | TGTGCCAGCAGTTACGGGCCGGACAGGGGATTTCGGCCCCAGCATTTT
- | TRBD2 | TRBJ2-5 | TRBV5-5 | CASSETSGGWETQYF | TGTGCCAGCAGCGAGACTAGCGGGGGGTGGGAGACCCAGTACTTC
- | TRBD1 | TRBJ1-2 | TRBV6-5 | CASSPGQPNYGYTF | TGTGCCAGCAGCCCGGGACAGCCGAACTATGGCTACACCTTC
- | TRBD1 | TRBJ1-1 | TRBV30 | CACHGSTGLTEAFF | TGTGCCTGCCACGGATCGACAGGGCTGACTGAAGCTTTCTTT
- | - | TRBJ1-2 | TRBV12-5 | CASGLVVGEGYGYTF | TGTGCTAGTGGTTTGGTAGTGGGGGAGGGCTATGGCTACACCTTC
- | - | TRBJ1-6 | TRBV12-3/TRBV12-4 | CASSRGVSPLHF | TGTGCCAGCAGCCGAGGAGTTTCACCCCTCCACTTT
- | - | TRBJ2-5 | TRBV2 | CASTPLQETQYF | TGTGCCAGCACCCCTCTACAAGAGACCCAGTACTTC
- | TRBD1 | TRBJ1-4 | TRBV9 | CASSQGQRNEKLFF | TGTGCCAGCAGCCAGGGACAGAGAAATGAAAAACTGTTTTTT
- | TRBD1 | TRBJ1-1 | TRBV6-5 | CASSYSVGTGHEAFF | TGTGCCAGCAGTTACTCGGTCGGGACAGGGCATGAAGCTTTCTTT
- | - | TRBJ2-3 | TRBV5-6 | CASSERTTSTDTQYF | TGTGCCAGCAGTGAAAGGACAACTAGCACAGATACGCAGTATTTT
few | - | TRBJ1-4 | TRBV19 | CASSRGRINEKLFF | TGTGCCAGTAGTAGGGGGCGTATTAATGAAAAACTGTTTTTT
- | - | TRBJ1-6 | TRBV6-5 | CASSPGGTYNSPLHF | TGTGCCAGCAGTCCGGGGGGGACCTATAATTCACCCCTCCACTTT
- | TRBD1 | TRBJ2-2 | TRBV13 | CASRNRDRGLTGELFF | TGTGCCAGCAGAAACCGGGACAGAGGTCTCACCGGGGAGCTGTTTTTT
- | - | TRBJ1-5 | TRBV6-5 | CASRAGYDFSQPQHF | TGTGCCAGCAGGGCCGGGTATGATTTCAGTCAGCCCCAGCATTTT
- | - | TRBJ1-6 | TRBV20-1 | CSASVGTTGNSPLHF | TGCAGTGCTAGTGTAGGGACAACCGGTAATTCACCCCTCCACTTT
- | - | TRBJ2-1 | TRBV12-3/TRBV12-4 | CASSFFDEQFF | TGTGCCAGCAGTTTTTTCGATGAGCAGTTCTTC
- | TRBD1 | TRBJ1-6 | TRBV23-1 | CASILLTGSSYNSPLHF | TGCGCCAGCATATTACTGACAGGGAGCTCCTATAATTCACCCCTCCACTTT
- | - | TRBJ1-4 | TRBV7-9 | CAILPREGEKLFF | TGTGCCATCCTGCCCCGGGAGGGTGAAAAACTGTTTTTT
- | TRBD2 | TRBJ2-7 | TRBV7-2 | CASSLGRGGGYEQYF | TGTGCCAGCAGCTTAGGGCGGGGGGGCGGCTACGAGCAGTACTTC
few | TRBD1 | TRBJ1-6 | TRBV5-1 | CASSWGDRGMGSYNSPLHF | TGCGCCAGCAGCTGGGGAGACAGGGGGATGGGATCCTATAATTCACCCCTCCACTTT
- | TRBD1 | TRBJ2-7 | TRBV27 | CASSSDRGVPYEQYF | TGTGCCAGCAGTTCCGACAGGGGTGTCCCCTACGAGCAGTACTTC
- | - | TRBJ1-2 | TRBV3-1/TRBV3-2 | CASSPSPPGDYGYTF | TGTGCCAGCAGCCCCAGCCCCCCGGGGGACTATGGCTACACCTTC
- | - | TRBJ2-2 | TRBV12-3/TRBV12-4 | CASRLHTGELFF | TGTGCCAGCAGACTACACACCGGGGAGCTGTTTTTT
- | - | TRBJ1-4 | TRBV9 | CASSQDGGAHEKLFF | TGTGCCAGCAGCCAAGACGGGGGGGCGCATGAAAAACTGTTTTTT
- | - | TRBJ2-1 | TRBV19 | CASSIGQVIHNEQFF | TGTGCCAGTAGTATAGGGCAGGTTATCCACAATGAGCAGTTCTTC
- | - | TRBJ2-5 | TRBV24-1 | CATSDNGGTQETQYF | TGTGCCACCAGTGATAACGGTGGTACCCAAGAGACCCAGTACTTC